The entry below describes one TCR beta chain. Authors' methods: Amplification of reference gene primers provided the estimated nucleated cell counts. Method: immunoSEQ multiplex PCR; TCRdb's copy keeps in-frame clones and lacks some. The V and J calls and the clone size are those of that table, but D and trimming were determined from the DNA. The sample carries 340,000 or so clones, around 90% recorded once. CDR3 length: 14 residues. Deletions cut 2 bases from V and 3 bases from J, with 10 bases between. Germline V CDR1 and CDR2: KGHSH, LQKENI. This specimen comes from a study of blood T cell repertoires in COVID-19. Turning to the study itself: The United States, Italy and Spain supplied acute and convalescent COVID-19 samples.

The TCR sequence derives from a man aged 45-65 years with active or convalescent COVID-19. What was sequenced was peripheral blood. The chain couples TRBV18 to TRBJ1-2; possible D gene TRBD1, 6 bases. The DNA of the CDR3 is TGTGCCAGCTCACCAGGCGACAGGCACTATGGCTACACCTTC. Residues: CASSPGDRHYGYTF.